The 8 T cell receptor beta chains presented below share a single source sample, sequenced in a study of CD8 T cells in Susac syndrome. Random-hexamer reverse transcription was applied to about 0.5 to 1 ug RNA. TCRdb redid the calling of the immunoSEQ multiplex PCR reads with MiXCR, one entry per CDR3 protein. The repertoire holds about 210,000 distinct CDR3 sequences, with 95% as singletons. The sequenced sample consisted of CD4+ T cells from PBMCs. Receptor source: a human donor with multiple sclerosis.

The chain links TRBV6-1 to TRBJ1-2; D is uncertain. This CDR3 is 11 amino acids long. With 6 bases removed from V and 6 bases from J, the gap between germline ends came to 8 bases. Germline loops: CDR1 MNHNS, CDR2 SASEGT. The CDR3 bases are TGTGCCAGCAGGAGTCAGGATGGCTACACCTTC. This sequence encodes CASRSQDGYTF.

The chain has TRBV7-3 and TRBJ2-1, with 7 positions matching TRBD2. The germline CDR1 and CDR2 sequences are SGHTA and FQGTGA. The V gene end was trimmed by 5 bases and the J gene end by 1 base; junction bases not matched to a gene: 8. This CDR3 region has 16 residues. This CDR3 reads CASSETSWGSYNEQFF. CDR3 DNA sequence: TGTGCCAGCAGCGAGACTAGCTGGGGGTCCTACAATGAGCAGTTCTTC.

The V and J genes are TRBV12-3 or TRBV12-4 and TRBJ2-1, with D possibly TRBD1 on 6 matching bases. V lost 5 bases to trimming and J lost 6 bases, with 17 bases between them. The CDR3 consists of 15 residues. As DNA, the CDR3 is TGTGCCAGCAGTATATCAGGGACAAGATCCAATGAGCAGTTCTTC. Translation gives CASSISGTRSNEQFF.

The count of this clonotype is one. This sequence joins TRBV27 and TRBJ2-3, with 7 bases that match TRBD2. Germline CDR1 is MNHEY and CDR2 is SMNVEV (reference sequence). Trimming cost V 0 bases and J 5 bases; bases outside gene matches: 2. This CDR3 region has 14 residues. The CDR3 DNA reads as TGTGCCAGCAGTTTATCATGGGGGGGAGATACGCAGTATTTT. Protein: CASSLSWGGDTQYF.

The CDR3 DNA reads as TGTGCCACCAGCATTGAGCCTTTAACTCAGCCCCAGCATTTT. It codes for CATSIEPLTQPQHF. The rearrangement uses TRBV15 and TRBJ1-5; the D is unclear. CDR1 is LNHNV and CDR2 is YYDKDF in the germline V gene (reference sequence). CDR3 length equals 14 residues. Trimming stripped 4 bases from V and 6 bases from J, with 13 bases between.

CDR3 residues: CSAGRNYGYTF. Written as DNA, the CDR3 is TGCAGTGCCGGACGGAACTATGGCTACACCTTC. The chain couples TRBV20-1 to TRBJ1-2, with D hard to call. The V gene lost 6 bases and the J gene lost 2 bases, with 7 bases spanning the gap. The CDR3 runs 11 residues. Germline CDR1 and CDR2: DFQATT and SNEGSKA (reference sequence).

V and J are TRBV30 and TRBJ2-7, with D perhaps matching TRBD1 (6 bases). The CDR3 runs 13 residues. Germline assignment: CDR1 GTSNPN and CDR2 SVGIG (reference sequence). Trimming took off 0 bases at V and 5 bases at J, with 11 bases between the two ends. This CDR3 is CAWSVRWDNEQYF. The CDR3 bases are TGTGCCTGGAGTGTACGTTGGGACAACGAGCAGTACTTC.

The genes are TRBV29-1 and TRBJ1-2; TRBD1 matches at 8 bases. J lost 8 bases, V lost 4 bases, and 12 bases had no gene match. The CDR3 covers 14 residues. Germline V gives CDR1 SQVTM, CDR2 ANQGSEA. CDR3 sequence: CSVGFEGTGGGYTF. DNA of the CDR3: TGCAGCGTTGGTTTTGAAGGGACAGGAGGCGGCTACACCTTC.